These 27 T cell receptor beta chains originate from one sample sequenced in a study of blood T cell repertoires in COVID-19. Repertoires were generated with immunoSEQ multiplex PCR, while TCRdb's copy carries only in-frame clones and drops some. The table includes approximately 250,000 clones, about 87% detected once. Material: peripheral blood. The receptors come from a woman in her seventies with COVID-19, enrolled during active disease.

The J gene is TRBJ2-1, the V gene TRBV5-4, with 11 bases aligning to TRBD2. V lost 4 bases and J lost 10; bases outside the gene matches: 13. CDR1 and CDR2 (germline): SGHNT, YYREEE (reference sequence). The CDR3 covers 16 residues. The chain's CDR3 is CASSRVAGGLGGEQFF. The CDR3 DNA sequence: TGTGCCAGCAGCCGAGTAGCGGGAGGGCTAGGTGGAGAGCAGTTCTTC. Together with reference TRBV5-4 and TRBJ2-1, the CDR3 gives the full variable domain: ETGVTQSPTHLIKTRGQQVTLRCSSQSGHNTVSWYQQALGQGPQFIFQYYREEENGRGNFPPRFSGLQFPNYSSELNVNALELDDSALYLCASSRVAGGLGGEQFFGPGTRLTVL.

This chain uses TRBV4-1 with TRBJ1-2; weak D call: TRBD1 (6 bases). Germline CDR1 and CDR2: MGHRA and YSYEKL. The CDR3 has 13 amino acids. Trimming stripped 3 bases from V and 5 bases from J, with 10 bases between. CDR3 residues: CASSQPGEYGYTF. The CDR3 DNA reads TGCGCCAGCAGCCAGCCAGGGGAATATGGCTACACCTTC.

This chain joins TRBV7-3 and TRBJ1-2; 7 bases are a match to TRBD1. Per germline, CDR1 SGHTA and CDR2 FQGTGA. With 0 bases clipped from V and 4 bases from J, the junction kept 5 bases outside the gene matches. This CDR3 spans 15 amino acids. This CDR3 reads CASSLTGDSTYGYTF. CDR3 bases: TGTGCCAGCAGCTTAACGGGGGACAGCACCTATGGCTACACCTTC. The complete variable domain, with remaining parts taken from reference TRBV7-3 and TRBJ1-2, reads GAGVSQTPSNKVTEKGKYVELRCDPISGHTALYWYRQSLGQGPEFLIYFQGTGAADDSGLPNDRFFAVRPEGSVSTLKIQRTERGDSAVYLCASSLTGDSTYGYTFGSGTRLTVV.

The V gene is TRBV28, the J gene TRBJ1-2; tentative D call: TRBD1 (6 bases). Per the germline V gene, CDR1 is MDHEN and CDR2 is SYDVKM. This CDR3 region has 12 residues. V was trimmed by 2 bases and J by 8 bases, leaving 9 bases between them. The CDR3 region is CASSLGQGGYTF. The DNA of the CDR3 is TGTGCCAGCAGTTTAGGGCAGGGGGGCTACACCTTC.

The V gene is TRBV7-9, the J gene TRBJ2-3; 8 bases agree with TRBD2. CDR3 length: 16 amino acids. The ends lost 6 bases at V and 3 bases at J; junction bases unmatched: 11. Per the germline V gene, CDR1 is SEHNR and CDR2 is FQNEAQ (reference sequence). DNA for the CDR3: TGTGCCAGCAGATCGTTAGCGGGAACGTTTACAGATACGCAGTATTTT. It translates to CASRSLAGTFTDTQYF.

The V gene is TRBV7-2, the J gene TRBJ2-7; 9 bases are a match to TRBD2. Per the germline V gene, CDR1 is SGHTA and CDR2 is FQGNSA. V was clipped by 4 bases and J by 4 bases; unmatched bases: 5. This CDR3 spans 14 amino acids. This CDR3 reads CASSSSSGIYEQYF. The CDR3 DNA is TGTGCCAGCAGCTCTTCTAGCGGGATTTACGAGCAGTACTTC. The full variable domain, completed using reference TRBV7-2 and TRBJ2-7, is GAGVSQSPSNKVTEKGKDVELRCDPISGHTALYWYRQSLGQGLEFLIYFQGNSAPDKSGLPSDRFSAERTGGSVSTLTIQRTQQEDSAVYLCASSSSSGIYEQYFGPGTRLTVT.

The V call is TRBV5-1, the J call TRBJ2-7; tentatively, D is TRBD1 (6 bases). The CDR3 length is 15 residues. Trimming stripped 3 bases from V and 2 bases from J, with 15 bases between. Germline V gene lookup returns CDR1 SGHRS and CDR2 YFSETQ. CDR3 sequence reads: CASSSGTIIAYEQYF. In nucleotides, the CDR3 is TGCGCCAGCAGCTCCGGGACAATCATCGCCTACGAGCAGTACTTC.

V gene TRBV3-1 (or the pseudogene TRBV3-2) combines with J gene TRBJ1-1, with 7 bases matching TRBD1. After removal of 3 bases from V and 6 bases from J, the junction contained 13 bases not matched to a gene. The CDR3 covers 16 residues. The V gene's germline CDR1 is LGHDT and CDR2 YNNKEL (reference sequence). The CDR3 loop is CASSQETRDSISEAFF. The CDR3 DNA is TGTGCCAGCAGCCAGGAGACCCGGGACAGTATCTCTGAAGCTTTCTTT.

The J gene is TRBJ1-2, the V gene TRBV27; 8 bases fit TRBD1. Germline V gene sequence: CDR1 MNHEY, CDR2 SMNVEV (reference sequence). The CDR3 is made up of 14 amino acids. J was trimmed by 5 bases and V by 3 bases; bases with no gene match: 5. This CDR3 is CASSFRGREYGYTF. Here the CDR3 DNA reads TGTGCCAGCAGTTTCAGGGGGCGTGAATATGGCTACACCTTC.

V and J are TRBV6-5 and TRBJ1-2; the D is unclear. CDR1 is MNHEY, CDR2 SVGAGI, per germline. The V gene lost 7 bases and the J gene lost 4 bases, with 10 bases spanning the gap. The CDR3 loop spans 12 amino acids. The CDR3 loop is CASTPWSYGYTF. CDR3 nucleotide sequence: TGTGCCAGCACTCCGTGGAGCTATGGCTACACCTTC.

This clone was counted a few times. The chain employs TRBV28 and TRBJ1-5; tentatively, D is TRBD1 (6 bases). V was shortened by 5 bases and J by 7 bases, with 36 bases between the two germline ends. This CDR3 is built from 21 residues. The germline CDR1 and CDR2 sequences are MDHEN and SYDVKM. The CDR3 loop reads CASSLRPASFRDNPLWQPQHF. The CDR3 DNA is TGTGCCAGCAGTCTAAGGCCGGCCTCATTCCGGGACAATCCCCTTTGGCAGCCCCAGCATTTT.

The V gene is TRBV30, the J gene TRBJ1-2; D might be TRBD1 (6 bases). The V gene's germline CDR1 is GTSNPN and CDR2 SVGIG (reference sequence). The V gene lost 4 bases and the J gene lost 2 bases, with 11 bases spanning the gap. The CDR3 extends over 13 amino acids. The DNA of the CDR3 is TGTGCCTGGACCCCCGACAGGAACTATGGCTACACCTTC. Translation: CAWTPDRNYGYTF.

V usage is TRBV5-1 and J usage is TRBJ2-2, with no clear D. Looked up from germline, CDR1 is SGHRS and CDR2 is YFSETQ. Trimming cost V 9 bases and J 0 bases, with 9 bases left between them. CDR3 length: 13 residues. The CDR3 DNA reads TGCGCCACCCCCGGTACGAACACCGGGGAGCTGTTTTTT. Translating gives CATPGTNTGELFF. The full variable domain, its missing parts supplied by reference TRBV5-1 and TRBJ2-2, is KAGVTQTPRYLIKTRGQQVTLSCSPISGHRSVSWYQQTPGQGLQFLFEYFSETQRNKGNFPGRFSGRQFSNSRSEMNVSTLELGDSALYLCATPGTNTGELFFGEGSRLTVL.

The chain uses TRBV30 and TRBJ1-1; D gene unclear. This CDR3 is 13 amino acids long. Germline CDR1 and CDR2: GTSNPN and SVGIG (reference sequence). Between the trimmed V and J ends, which lost 0 bases and 3 bases, there was a span of 8 bases. The CDR3 DNA reads TGTGCCTGGAGTGTAAATTTAGACACTGAAGCTTTCTTT. This encodes CAWSVNLDTEAFF. Based on the CDR3 plus reference TRBV30 and TRBJ1-1, the full variable domain is SQTIHQWPATLVQPVGSPLSLECTVEGTSNPNLYWYRQAAGRGLQLLFYSVGIGQISSEVPQNLSASRPQDRQFILSSKKLLLSDSGFYLCAWSVNLDTEAFFGQGTRLTVV.

This clone has just one count. The chain links TRBV27 to TRBJ2-1; 10 nucleotides align to TRBD2. CDR3 length equals 16 residues. After removal of 6 bases from V and 5 bases from J, the junction contained 10 bases not matched to a gene. Germline CDR1 MNHEY, CDR2 SMNVEV (reference sequence). The chain's CDR3 is CASSRVGTSANNEQFF. As DNA, the CDR3 is TGTGCCAGCAGCCGGGTCGGGACTAGCGCGAACAATGAGCAGTTCTTC.

V gene TRBV28 combines with J gene TRBJ1-1; TRBD1 aligns across 8 bases. The CDR3 is 13 amino acids. V lost 4 bases, J lost 8 bases, and 6 bases stayed unmatched. Per the germline V gene, CDR1 is MDHEN and CDR2 is SYDVKM. The CDR3 bases are TGTGCCAGCAGTTCCTCAGGGGGCCCGGAAGCTTTCTTT. It yields the protein CASSSSGGPEAFF.

A note on this clone: The sample contains more than one DNA sequence encoding this CDR3. The chain joins TRBV2 to TRBJ2-1, with TRBD2 matching over 7 bases. The CDR3 length is 15 residues. J gave up 4 bases and V 2 bases, and 5 bases lay outside the gene matches. Germline CDR1 SNHLY, CDR2 FYNNEI. CDR3 loop: CASSETGGSYNEQFF. The CDR3 region has the DNA TGTGCCAGCAGTGAAACGGGCGGGAGTTACAATGAGCAGTTCTTC.

This chain joins TRBV7-9 and TRBJ2-1; 12 nucleotides align to TRBD2. V gave up 6 bases and J gave up 9 bases; unmatched junction bases: 9. The CDR3 sequence is 15 residues long. Germline CDR1 and CDR2: SEHNR and FQNEAQ (reference sequence). In DNA, the CDR3 is TGTGCCAGCAGTTTACTGACTAGCGGGAGATTTGAGCAGTTCTTC. Encoded protein: CASSLLTSGRFEQFF.

This clone has more than one count but fewer than ten. CDR3 sequence reads: CASSPLYSGTRQAYGYTF. In DNA, the CDR3 is TGTGCCAGCAGTCCCCTATACTCCGGGACGAGACAGGCCTATGGCTACACCTTC. The chain recombines TRBV28 with TRBJ1-2; a possible D gene is TRBD1 (6 bases). The V gene's germline CDR1 is MDHEN and CDR2 SYDVKM. Trimming took off 5 bases at V and 4 bases at J, with 26 bases between the two ends. The CDR3 has 18 residues.

The V call is TRBV11-3, the J call TRBJ1-2; weak D call: TRBD1 (5 bases). From germline, CDR1 is SGHNT and CDR2 YENEEA. This CDR3 has 14 amino acids. Trimming took 5 bases from V and 4 from J, leaving 14 bases between them. CDR3 loop: CASSPGDSFYGYTF. DNA for the CDR3: TGTGCCAGCAGCCCCGGGGACTCCTTCTATGGCTACACCTTC.

The chain links TRBV7-3 to TRBJ2-1, with D possibly being TRBD2 (6 bases). CDR3 length: 16 amino acids. In germline, CDR1 is SGHTA, CDR2 FQGTGA. Trimming took 5 bases from V and 4 from J, leaving 18 bases between them. The CDR3 protein is CASSPRGGISYNEQFF. The DNA of the CDR3 is TGTGCCAGCAGCCCCCGGGGCGGGATAAGTTACAATGAGCAGTTCTTC.

The chain uses TRBV4-1 and TRBJ1-3; D is uncertain. The germline V gene encodes CDR1 MGHRA and CDR2 YSYEKL. V was cut by 4 bases and J by 0 bases, with 7 bases left in between. The CDR3 runs 14 residues. The DNA for the CDR3 is TGCGCCAGCAGCCTCGGGAGCTCTGGAAACACCATATATTTT. Translating gives CASSLGSSGNTIYF.

The V gene is TRBV6-5, the J gene TRBJ1-6; the D gene is possibly TRBD1 (5 bases). The V end was cut by 6 bases, the J end by 7 bases, with 19 bases between. Germline CDR1 and CDR2: MNHEY and SVGAGI. This CDR3 is 16 amino acids long. The CDR3 nucleotides read TGTGCCAGCAGCTACGACGGGGGGTTTGGGAATTCACCCCTCCACTTT. Translation gives CASSYDGGFGNSPLHF.

This chain uses TRBV28 with TRBJ2-5; 7 positions agree with TRBD1. The CDR3 has 12 amino acids. The junction had 6 bases not matched to a gene; V was cut back by 9 bases and J by 5 bases. CDR1 MDHEN and CDR2 SYDVKM come from the germline V gene. The CDR3 coding sequence is TGTGCCAGTCATAAAGGGGGCGAGACCCAGTACTTC. Translating gives CASHKGGETQYF.

This chain connects TRBV19 to TRBJ1-5; 11 bases align to TRBD1. The CDR3 is 17 amino acids. The J segment lost 3 bases and the V segment lost 7 bases, leaving 11 bases of the junction unmatched. Germline V gives CDR1 LNHDA, CDR2 SQIVND (reference sequence). The CDR3 is CASTGTGQGALNQPQHF. The CDR3 DNA reads as TGTGCCAGTACTGGAACTGGACAGGGGGCCCTCAATCAGCCCCAGCATTTT.

V usage is TRBV30 and J usage is TRBJ1-4; 9 nucleotides agree with TRBD1. CDR1 and CDR2 (germline): GTSNPN, SVGIG (reference sequence). After removal of 1 base from V and 8 bases from J, the junction contained 5 bases not matched to a gene. This CDR3 comprises 14 residues. CDR3 nucleotide sequence: TGTGCCTGGAGTGACAGGGGGCTCCTCGAAAAACTGTTTTTT. It codes for CAWSDRGLLEKLFF.

The J gene is TRBJ2-3, the V gene TRBV30; 12 bases agree with TRBD1. The germline V gene encodes CDR1 GTSNPN and CDR2 SVGIG (reference sequence). This CDR3 region has 16 residues. Trimming took 2 bases from V and 2 from J; bases not matched to a gene: 5. The CDR3 is CAWSPGTGGPTDTQYF. Here the CDR3 DNA reads TGTGCCTGGAGTCCCGGGACAGGGGGCCCCACAGATACGCAGTATTTT. The full variable domain, rest sourced from reference TRBV30 and TRBJ2-3, is SQTIHQWPATLVQPVGSPLSLECTVEGTSNPNLYWYRQAAGRGLQLLFYSVGIGQISSEVPQNLSASRPQDRQFILSSKKLLLSDSGFYLCAWSPGTGGPTDTQYFGPGTRLTVL.